This T cell receptor beta chain was retrieved from a study of Ad26.COV2.S vaccination and SARS-CoV-2 variants. Study overall: Doses of Ad26.COV2.S were injected into muscle once or twice, 56 days apart.

The study's findings and limits: Estimates derived from TCR breadth and depth analyses may have underestimated total T cell responses.

CDR1 and CDR2 from the germline V gene are MNHEY and SVGEGT. The trim removed 0 bases at V and 4 bases at J, leaving 5 bases unmatched. The CDR3 has 16 amino acids. Some clones are missing from TCRdb's copy, which holds only in-frame ones; the method was immunoSEQ multiplex PCR. The sample contains fewer than 400,000 clones, more than 85% of which appear only once. Described treatment: roughly 18 received Ad26.COV2.S at low or high dose, single or two shots; several received placebo; per-sample allocation not given. Samples were taken on day 63 after the first vaccine or placebo injection. As to this clone: Its antigen is as yet unknown.

The input for sequencing was peripheral blood, taken in a trial of Ad26.COV2.S vaccine versus placebo. The sequence was collected from a person aged 18-65 years who received the Ad26.COV2.S COVID-19 vaccine or a placebo. The chain uses TRBV6-2 or TRBV6-3 and TRBJ2-3; 9 bases match TRBD1. CDR3 amino acids: CASSYSRDRVADTQYF. The DNA for the CDR3 is TGTGCCAGCAGTTACTCGAGGGACAGGGTCGCAGATACGCAGTATTTT.